The 9 T cell receptor beta chains reported below all come from one sample, sequenced in a study of T-cell memory formation after mild COVID-19. TCRdb recomputed calls from the 5' RACE reads with MiXCR, one row per CDR3 protein. The sample consists of about 440,000 distinct CDR3 sequences, 20% of them appearing once. The sequenced sample consisted of PBMCs or a T cell subset sorted from them (not recorded which). All receptors come from an adult woman who had mild COVID-19 (a few samples of this study predate the infection). Cell type and time point are not known.

The rearrangement uses TRBV4-1 and TRBJ1-1; possibly TRBD1 for D (5 bases). The V and J ends lost 3 bases and 3 bases respectively, with 11 bases between them. The CDR3 runs to 14 residues. The germline gives CDR1 MGHRA, CDR2 YSYEKL. The CDR3 nucleotides read TGCGCCAGCAGCCACGAGGGGTGGGACACTGAAGCTTTCTTT. This sequence encodes CASSHEGWDTEAFF.

The table lists this clonotype with a few counts. This sequence joins TRBV18 and TRBJ1-1, with a weak D call TRBD1 (6 bases). The CDR3 runs 15 residues. V shed 5 bases and J shed 2 bases, with 15 bases lying between them. Germline lookup yields CDR1 KGHSH and CDR2 LQKENI. The CDR3 region has the DNA TGTGCCAGCTCATCAGGGGCCCGAACAAACACTGAAGCTTTCTTT. As protein: CASSSGARTNTEAFF.

The rearrangement uses TRBV5-1 and TRBJ1-1, with 7 nucleotides matching TRBD1. The CDR3 is 14 amino acids. Germline V gene data show CDR1 as SGHRS and CDR2 as YFSETQ. V lost 6 bases, J lost 2 bases, and 7 bases stayed unmatched. The CDR3 loop reads CASKRDSYNTEAFF. The CDR3 region has the DNA TGCGCCAGCAAGCGGGACAGCTACAACACTGAAGCTTTCTTT.

This clonotype turned up a few times. The chain uses TRBV4-3 and TRBJ1-3; D is unclear. CDR3 length: 15 amino acids. The ends were cut back, 1 base at V and 6 bases at J, with 13 bases in the middle. Per germline, CDR1 LGHNA and CDR2 YSLEER. The CDR3 protein is CASSQGSGSVNTIYF. In DNA form, the CDR3 reads TGCGCCAGCAGCCAAGGTTCGGGGAGCGTAAACACCATATATTTT.

This clonotype was seen more than once but under ten times. The rearrangement joins TRBV9 to TRBJ2-7; D gene ambiguous. The V gene lost 2 bases and the J gene lost 2 bases, with 8 bases spanning the gap. Germline loops: CDR1 SGDLS, CDR2 YYNGEE. CDR3 length: 13 amino acids. The CDR3 protein is CASSVGPPYEQYF. The CDR3 nucleotides are TGTGCCAGCAGCGTCGGCCCGCCCTACGAGCAGTACTTC.

This chain connects TRBV12-3 or TRBV12-4 to TRBJ2-5; 9 nucleotides line up with TRBD2. The V gene end was trimmed by 7 bases and the J gene end by 0 bases; junction bases not matched to a gene: 12. The CDR3 length is 17 residues. The CDR3 is CASTPGLAGPYQETQYF. The CDR3 nucleotides read TGTGCCAGCACCCCCGGGCTAGCGGGACCCTACCAAGAGACCCAGTACTTC.

The V gene is TRBV5-5, the J gene TRBJ1-1; D not certain. Trimming left V 1 base short and J 2 bases short, with 6 bases between. CDR3 size: 13 residues. In germline, CDR1 is SGHKS, CDR2 YYEKEE (reference sequence). CDR3 in amino acids: CASSLSDNTEAFF. DNA for the CDR3: TGTGCCAGCAGCTTGAGCGACAACACTGAAGCTTTCTTT.

The chain combines TRBV18 with TRBJ2-3; 8 positions match TRBD1. V lost 2 bases to trimming and J lost 6 bases; unmatched junction nucleotides: 1. In germline, CDR1 is KGHSH, CDR2 LQKENI. This CDR3 has 13 amino acids. CDR3 nucleotides: TGTGCCAGCTCACCAAACAGGGGGGATACGCAGTATTTT. Its translation: CASSPNRGDTQYF.

This chain links TRBV4-2 with TRBJ2-1; D gene ambiguous. Germline V gene sequence: CDR1 LGHNA, CDR2 YNFKEQ. This CDR3 has 13 residues. V was trimmed by 4 bases and J by 9 bases, leaving 13 bases between them. This CDR3 reads CASSRDTIGEQFF. The CDR3 DNA sequence: TGTGCCAGCAGCCGCGATACTATCGGTGAGCAGTTCTTC.